A single sample is the source of the 9 T cell receptor beta chains below, sequenced in a study of cytomegalovirus exposure and HLA in healthy donors. The PCR contained 60 Vbeta and 13 Jbeta primers. The assay was immunoSEQ multiplex PCR, and TCRdb's table has in-frame clones only and misses some. Among 150,000 to 170,000 clones listed, about 80% were seen once. The sample consisted of PBMCs. All receptors derive from a man younger than 40 in good health and CMV-seropositive.

The rearrangement uses TRBV7-9 and TRBJ2-7; D remains ambiguous. CDR3 length equals 15 residues. Trimming took off 5 bases at V and 5 bases at J, with 19 bases between the two ends. CDR1 is SEHNR, CDR2 FQNEAQ, per germline (reference sequence). The CDR3 coding sequence is TGTGCCAGCAGCCCCTCGGTGGTAGCTCCCCACGAGCAGTACTTC. This sequence encodes CASSPSVVAPHEQYF. The entire variable domain, with the rest obtained from reference TRBV7-9 and TRBJ2-7, is as follows: DTGVSQNPRHKITKRGQNVTFRCDPISEHNRLYWYRQTLGQGPEFLTYFQNEAQLEKSRLLSDRFSAERPKGSFSTLEIQRTEQGDSAMYLCASSPSVVAPHEQYFGPGTRLTVT.

V and J are TRBV10-2 and TRBJ1-4; D call uncertain. CDR3 size: 15 residues. Germline CDR1 reads WSHSY; CDR2 reads SAAADI. Trimming cost V 4 bases and J 0 bases, with 9 bases left between them. This CDR3 reads CASSADSATNEKLFF. CDR3 nucleotide sequence: TGCGCCAGCAGTGCAGACTCAGCAACTAATGAAAAACTGTTTTTT.

V is TRBV2 and J is TRBJ2-1; a weak D match, TRBD2 (6 bases). CDR1 is SNHLY and CDR2 is FYNNEI in the germline V gene. Trimming cost V 6 bases and J 6 bases, with 9 bases left between them. This CDR3 is 12 amino acids long. In DNA, the CDR3 is TGTGCCAGCAGGGGGACTGGCAATGAGCAGTTCTTC. This sequence encodes CASRGTGNEQFF.

The J gene is TRBJ1-2, the V gene TRBV15, with no clear D. The germline CDR1 and CDR2 sequences are LNHNV and YYDKDF (reference sequence). This CDR3 comprises 12 residues. Deletions cut 0 bases from V and 7 bases from J, with 6 bases between. The CDR3 coding sequence is TGTGCCACCAGCAGAGATCGGGGTGGCTACACCTTC. This codes for CATSRDRGGYTF.

J is TRBJ2-2 and V is TRBV9; 7 bases agree with TRBD2. CDR1 is SGDLS, CDR2 YYNGEE, per germline. The CDR3 has 14 residues. V gave up 5 bases and J gave up 6 bases; unmatched junction bases: 7. CDR3 sequence (DNA): TGTGCCAGCAGTATAAGCGGGAAAGCCGGGGAGCTGTTTTTT. Its protein product is CASSISGKAGELFF.

The V gene is TRBV11-3, the J gene TRBJ2-2, with 13 bases aligning to TRBD2. CDR3 length equals 18 residues. After removal of 11 bases from V and 4 bases from J, the junction contained 16 bases not matched to a gene. The V gene's germline CDR1 is SGHNT and CDR2 YENEEA. The CDR3 DNA follows: TGTGCCGTTCATCCAAAGGGACTAGCGGGGACTGGCACCGGGGAGCTGTTTTTT. Its protein product is CAVHPKGLAGTGTGELFF.

This sequence joins TRBV4-1 and TRBJ2-3, with TRBD2 matching over 7 bases. The CDR3 sequence is 17 residues long. Germline V lookup: CDR1 MGHRA, CDR2 YSYEKL. With V trimmed by 1 base and J by 9 bases, 16 bases remained unmatched. CDR3: CASSQVRGAGTFETQYF. The CDR3, as DNA: TGCGCCAGCAGCCAAGTACGAGGAGCGGGAACCTTTGAGACGCAGTATTTT.

This clone was seen only a few times. The chain uses TRBV19 and TRBJ1-1, with D perhaps matching TRBD1 (6 bases). The CDR3 spans 12 residues. The V and J ends lost 6 bases and 1 base respectively, with 6 bases between them. Germline assignment: CDR1 LNHDA and CDR2 SQIVND (reference sequence). The CDR3 sequence is CASRTGNTEAFF. In nucleotides, the CDR3 is TGTGCCAGTAGGACAGGGAACACTGAAGCTTTCTTT.

This CDR3 reads CASSSTGGQTEAFF. CDR3 nucleotides: TGTGCCAGCAGCTCCACAGGGGGCCAAACTGAAGCTTTCTTT. The chain couples TRBV11-3 to TRBJ1-1; 9 bases agree with TRBD1. V lost 4 bases to trimming and J lost 5 bases; unmatched junction nucleotides: 5. The CDR3 covers 14 residues. The germline gives CDR1 SGHNT, CDR2 YENEEA.